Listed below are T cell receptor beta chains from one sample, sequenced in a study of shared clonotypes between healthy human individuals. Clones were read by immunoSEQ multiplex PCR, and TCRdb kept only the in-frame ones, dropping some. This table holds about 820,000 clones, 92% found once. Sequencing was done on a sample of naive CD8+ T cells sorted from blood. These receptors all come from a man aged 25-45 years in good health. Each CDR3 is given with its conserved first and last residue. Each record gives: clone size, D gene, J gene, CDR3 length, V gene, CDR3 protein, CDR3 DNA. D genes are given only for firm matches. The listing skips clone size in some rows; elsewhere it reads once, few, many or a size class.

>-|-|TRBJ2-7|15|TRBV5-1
CASSPASGPVYEQYF
TGCGCCAGCAGCCCGGCAAGCGGCCCCGTATACGAGCAGTACTTC
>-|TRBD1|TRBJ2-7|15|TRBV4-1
CASSQAGTGSYEQYF
TGCGCCAGCAGCCAAGCCGGGACAGGCTCCTACGAGCAGTACTTC
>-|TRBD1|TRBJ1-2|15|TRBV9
CASSVLPQGAGGYTF
TGTGCCAGCAGCGTGCTCCCACAGGGGGCTGGCGGCTACACCTTC
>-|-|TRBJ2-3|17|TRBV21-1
CAPSRRLAGLCTDTQYF
TGTGCCCCCTCAAGGCGGCTAGCGGGATTATGCACAGATACGCAGTATTTT
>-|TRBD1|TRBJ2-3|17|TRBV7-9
CASSLVATGEGTDTQYF
TGTGCCAGCAGCTTAGTGGCGACAGGGGAGGGCACAGATACGCAGTATTTT
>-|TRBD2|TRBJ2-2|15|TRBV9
CASSVERGFTGELFF
TGTGCCAGCAGCGTCGAGCGGGGGTTTACCGGGGAGCTGTTTTTT
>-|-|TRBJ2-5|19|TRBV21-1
CASSKSDTGQGPFQETQYF
TGTGCCAGCAGCAAATCGGATACCGGGCAGGGGCCCTTTCAAGAGACCCAGTACTTC
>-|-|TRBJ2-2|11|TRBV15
CATSNTGELFF
TGTGCCACCTCGAACACCGGGGAGCTGTTTTTT
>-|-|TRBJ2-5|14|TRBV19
CASSPRGVQETQYF
TGTGCCAGTAGTCCCCGCGGGGTGCAAGAGACCCAGTACTTC
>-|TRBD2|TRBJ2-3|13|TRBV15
CAISAGVADTQYF
TGTGCCATCTCAGCGGGAGTTGCAGATACGCAGTATTTT
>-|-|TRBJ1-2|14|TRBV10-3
CAISDVGPRRGYTF
TGTGCCATCAGTGATGTCGGTCCCCGTAGGGGCTACACCTTC
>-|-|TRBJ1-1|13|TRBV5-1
CASMAAMNTEAFF
TGCGCCAGCATGGCAGCCATGAACACTGAAGCTTTCTTT
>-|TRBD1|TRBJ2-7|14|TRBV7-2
CASSSPGQDYEQYF
TGTGCCAGCAGCTCCCCCGGACAGGACTACGAGCAGTACTTC
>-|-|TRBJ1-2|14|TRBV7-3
CASSLTGGREGYTF
TGTGCCAGCAGCTTAACTGGGGGCAGAGAGGGCTACACCTTC
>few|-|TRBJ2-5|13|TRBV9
CASSPSSFREEYF
TGTGCCAGCAGCCCAAGCAGCTTCCGGGAAGAGTACTTC
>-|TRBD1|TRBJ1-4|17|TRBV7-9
CASSRQGDGQTNEKLFF
TGTGCCAGCAGCCGACAGGGGGATGGGCAAACTAATGAAAAACTGTTTTTT
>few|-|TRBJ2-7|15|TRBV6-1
CASSSSGTAPYEQYF
TGTGCCAGCAGTTCAAGCGGGACAGCCCCCTACGAGCAGTACTTC
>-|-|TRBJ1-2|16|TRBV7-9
CASSLTTGNTIYGYTF
TGTGCCAGCAGCCTGACGACAGGAAATACTATCTATGGCTACACCTTC
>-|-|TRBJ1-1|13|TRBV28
CASGPGRNTEAFF
TGTGCCAGCGGACCGGGTCGGAACACTGAAGCTTTCTTT
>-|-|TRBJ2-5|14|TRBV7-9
CASSLAAPKETQYF
TGTGCCAGCAGCTTAGCGGCACCGAAAGAGACCCAGTACTTC
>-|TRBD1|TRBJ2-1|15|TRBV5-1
CASRLSPSGGNEQFF
TGCGCCAGCAGACTAAGCCCATCAGGGGGCAATGAGCAGTTCTTC
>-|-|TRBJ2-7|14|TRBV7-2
CASSFPGHSYEQYF
TGTGCCAGCAGCTTCCCGGGACATTCCTACGAGCAGTACTTC
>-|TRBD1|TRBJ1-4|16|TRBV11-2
CASSADRAEVDEKLFF
TGTGCCAGCAGCGCCGACAGGGCGGAGGTTGATGAAAAACTGTTTTTT
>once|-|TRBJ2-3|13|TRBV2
CASSDYSGDTQYF
TGTGCCAGCAGTGATTATAGTGGAGATACGCAGTATTTT
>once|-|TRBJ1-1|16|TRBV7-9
CASSLVGIGSNTEAFF
TGTGCCAGCAGCTTAGTTGGAATCGGGAGCAACACTGAAGCTTTCTTT
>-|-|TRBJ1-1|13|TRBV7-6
CASSLAANTEAFF
TGTGCCAGCAGCTTAGCAGCGAACACTGAAGCTTTCTTT
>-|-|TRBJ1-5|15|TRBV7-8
CASTYLTGNNQPQHF
TGTGCCAGCACCTACCTCACAGGGAACAATCAGCCCCAGCATTTT
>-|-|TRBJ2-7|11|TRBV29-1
CSVEIQGEQYF
TGCAGCGTTGAAATTCAGGGCGAGCAGTACTTC
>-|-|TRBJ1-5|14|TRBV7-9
CASSSGASNQPQHF
TGTGCCAGCAGCTCGGGGGCAAGCAATCAGCCCCAGCATTTT
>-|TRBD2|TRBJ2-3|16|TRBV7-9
CASSSFLAGVSDTQYF
TGTGCCAGCAGCTCGTTTCTAGCGGGAGTTTCAGATACGCAGTATTTT
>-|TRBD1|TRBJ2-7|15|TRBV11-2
CASSFLTGVPYEQYF
TGTGCCAGCAGCTTTCTGACAGGGGTTCCTTACGAGCAGTACTTC